A single sample gave rise to the 14 T cell receptor beta chains below, sequenced in a study of blood T cells in healthy people across ages. Using a J-beta primer mix together with a sample-barcoded 5' primer, a second PCR was run for roughly 6 to 12 cycles. Each CDR3 protein is one row after TCRdb ran MiXCR on the 5' RACE reads. The sample lists approximately 1.5 million distinct CDR3 sequences; around 36% were seen once. Sequencing used blood. The receptors derive from a woman in her twenties or thirties in good health.

This clonotype has a handful of counts. The DNA for the CDR3 is TGTGCCAGCTCACCACCCTACAAGTCCTACGAGCAGTACTTC. Translating it yields CASSPPYKSYEQYF. The V gene is TRBV18, the J gene TRBJ2-7; no firm D call. The CDR3 consists of 14 residues. The ends were cut back, 0 bases at V and 1 base at J, with 7 bases in the middle. The germline V gene has CDR1 KGHSH and CDR2 LQKENI.

This clonotype was recorded once. This chain links TRBV28 with TRBJ1-5; no firm D call. The CDR3 is 16 residues long. Per germline, CDR1 MDHEN and CDR2 SYDVKM. V lost 6 bases and J lost 1, with 16 bases in between. CDR3 DNA: TGTGCCAGCAGCCCAAAGGGCGCGAGAAGCAATCAGCCCCAGCATTTT. Amino acid sequence: CASSPKGARSNQPQHF.

This clonotype has a handful of counts. The chain is built from TRBV7-9 and TRBJ2-5; perhaps TRBD1 as D (6 bases). The last part of the DNA fits TRBJ2-7 better; the J call may be wrong. Germline V gene sequence: CDR1 SEHNR, CDR2 FQNEAQ (reference sequence). The CDR3 has 15 amino acids. DNA for the CDR3: TGTGCCAGCACCAACCCTGCCCAGGGGATATACGAGCAGTACTTC. Protein sequence: CASTNPAQGIYEQYF.

DNA for the CDR3: TGCAGCGCCCGGACAGGGGATGTCGGCGAGCAGTACTTC. Its protein is CSARTGDVGEQYF. The chain carries TRBV29-1 and TRBJ2-7; 9 bases align to TRBD1. Germline-derived CDR1 and CDR2 are SQVTM and ANQGSEA. V lost 7 bases to trimming and J lost 6 bases; unmatched junction nucleotides: 10. The CDR3 extends over 13 amino acids.

This clonotype was counted only a few times. The chain uses TRBV20-1 and TRBJ2-5; 11 bases align to TRBD2. The CDR3 length is 17 residues. V was pared by 6 bases and J by 11 bases, with 23 bases of the junction left unmatched. Germline values: CDR1 DFQATT, CDR2 SNEGSKA (reference sequence). CDR3 sequence reads: CSAPRAGTSGPEWEQYF. The DNA of the CDR3 is TGCAGTGCCCCTCGTGCCGGGACTAGCGGTCCCGAGTGGGAGCAGTACTTC.

The sample holds a few counts of this clonotype. V usage is TRBV27 and J usage is TRBJ2-1, with D perhaps matching TRBD2 (6 bases). Between the trimmed V and J ends, which lost 6 bases and 9 bases, there was a span of 18 bases. The CDR3 consists of 14 residues. Germline lookup yields CDR1 MNHEY and CDR2 SMNVEV (reference sequence). The CDR3: CASSPDYQRSEQFF. In DNA form, the CDR3 reads TGTGCCAGCAGCCCGGACTACCAACGGAGTGAGCAGTTCTTC.

The genes are TRBV27 and TRBJ2-7; no reliable D call. Germline loops: CDR1 MNHEY, CDR2 SMNVEV (reference sequence). The germline V and J ends were trimmed by 0 bases and 1 base, with 13 bases remaining between them. The CDR3 is 16 amino acids. The CDR3 here is CASSLSKGERSYEQYF. The CDR3 DNA reads TGTGCCAGCAGTTTATCGAAAGGCGAGAGGTCCTACGAGCAGTACTTC.

The rearrangement links TRBV3-1 to TRBJ2-6; D call uncertain. This CDR3 has 16 amino acids. V dropped 2 bases and J dropped 0 bases, with 8 bases sitting between them. CDR1 and CDR2 (germline): LGHDT, YNNKEL (reference sequence). CDR3 in amino acids: CASSQHHLSGANVLTF. The CDR3 bases are TGTGCCAGCAGCCAACACCATCTCTCTGGGGCCAACGTCCTGACTTTC.

The J gene is TRBJ1-5, the V gene TRBV18, with TRBD1 matching over 9 bases. This CDR3 is built from 14 residues. CDR1 KGHSH and CDR2 LQKENI come from the germline V gene. Trimming cost V 5 bases and J 7 bases; bases outside gene matches: 6. CDR3 sequence: CASSSTGGWQPQHF. CDR3 nucleotide sequence: TGTGCCAGCTCATCTACAGGGGGCTGGCAGCCCCAGCATTTT.

The chain carries TRBV27 and TRBJ1-2; D remains ambiguous. V shed 9 bases and J shed 2 bases, with 22 bases lying between them. The germline gives CDR1 MNHEY, CDR2 SMNVEV (reference sequence). CDR3 length equals 16 residues. The CDR3 coding sequence is TGTGCCAGTACCGAAGTGCCCGGCAGCAGCAACTATGGCTACACCTTC. As protein: CASTEVPGSSNYGYTF.

The V gene is TRBV9, the J gene TRBJ2-1; 11 bases map to TRBD2. CDR1 SGDLS and CDR2 YYNGEE come from the germline V gene. This CDR3 comprises 16 residues. V gave up 3 bases and J gave up 7 bases; unmatched junction bases: 9. CDR3 DNA: TGTGCCAGCAGCGAAGGACTAGCGGGTCTCGGGAATGAGCAGTTCTTC. This gives the protein CASSEGLAGLGNEQFF.

The V gene is TRBV7-3, the J gene TRBJ2-5; 12 nucleotides align to TRBD2. V lost 4 bases and J lost 5; bases outside the gene matches: 11. The CDR3 is 17 residues long. Germline assignment: CDR1 SGHTA and CDR2 FQGTGA. The CDR3 region is CASSYILTSGRMETQYF. CDR3 DNA sequence: TGTGCCAGCAGCTATATATTAACTAGCGGGAGGATGGAGACCCAGTACTTC.

Only a few counts were recorded for this clonotype. This chain connects TRBV6-1 to TRBJ2-1, with 8 bases lining up with TRBD1. The CDR3 runs 17 residues. V lost 6 bases, J lost 3 bases, and 13 bases stayed unmatched. Per the germline V gene, CDR1 is MNHNS and CDR2 is SASEGT. CDR3 loop: CASRLTPDRVDYNEQFF. In DNA form, the CDR3 reads TGTGCCAGCAGGCTCACGCCGGACAGGGTAGACTACAATGAGCAGTTCTTC.

This clonotype has more than one count but fewer than ten. The CDR3 bases are TGTGCCAGCAGCTTAAGCGGGAGGGGGAACACAGATACGCAGTATTTT. This gives the protein CASSLSGRGNTDTQYF. V and J are TRBV7-3 and TRBJ2-3, with 9 positions matching TRBD2. Unmatched junction bases numbered 4, after V lost 1 base and J lost 2 bases. CDR3 length: 16 amino acids. Germline V CDR1 and CDR2: SGHTA, FQGTGA.